There are a few counts of the clone carrying this TCR beta chain. Antigen: not known. A clone one base away is much larger, so this may be a read error. Additional DNA sequences in this sample encode the identical CDR3. Before thyroid surgery, none of the patients had received any treatment. The length of the CDR3 is 14 residues. Authors' data handling: What underpinned the distant-metastasis classifier for papillary thyroid cancer was the set of CDR3 differences across clinicopathological groups. TCRdb re-called the PCR reads through MiXCR. TCRdb, not the original authors, processed these V and J calls. The sample lists approximately 17,000 clones; under 30% were seen once. These data come from a study of metastatic and nonmetastatic thyroid tumors. Notes on the study in general: TCR beta diversity was reportedly significantly higher in malignant thyroid tumors than benign nodules, in blood and tumor.

The chain combines TRBV12-3 or TRBV12-4 with TRBJ2-1; TRBD2 matches at 11 bases. The sample taken for sequencing was tumor tissue. The source is a female donor with papillary thyroid cancer or a benign thyroid nodule (not recorded which). Some clones in this sample may be carry-over from other donors' samples. This chain's CDR3 is CASSPGTSGGSQLF. In DNA, the CDR3 is TGTGCCAGCAGTCCCGGTACTAGCGGGGGAAGCCAGCTCTTC.